This TCR beta chain was sequenced for a study of blood T cells in healthy people across ages. Germline V gene data show CDR1 as MNHEY and CDR2 as SVGAGI. The V end lost 0 bases, the J end lost 0 bases, and 6 bases lay between the germline ends. The CDR3 contains 16 residues. Study-wide findings and caveats: More naive CD4+ cells and higher diversity marked long-lived donors relative to aged donors.

This clonotype has a handful of counts. The antigen remains unidentified. Primers used in a second PCR of roughly 6 to 11 cycles were a sample-barcoded 5' primer and a J-beta primer mix. TCRdb reanalysed the 5' RACE reads using MiXCR and keeps one entry per CDR3 protein. The sample carries 600,000 to 1,000,000 distinct CDR3 sequences, 20% to 25% recorded once. PBMCs, at least 6.5 million per sample, were isolated. This sample was shared with a second study, whose subject was T cells of mothers and their children. That paper adds: In both related and unrelated pairs, TCR recombination output is shaped similarly by thymic selection.

The gene calls are TRBV6-5 and TRBJ2-6; the D gene is possibly TRBD2 (5 bases). The sequencing input was blood. The TCR sequence derives from a boy aged 10-17 years in good health. The CDR3 spells CASSYSTSSGANVLTF. In DNA, the CDR3 is TGTGCCAGCAGTTACTCAACTAGCTCTGGGGCCAACGTCCTGACTTTC.